The 18 T cell receptor beta chains reported below all come from one sample, sequenced in a study of shared clonotypes between healthy human individuals. Clones were sequenced by immunoSEQ multiplex PCR, and TCRdb holds only the in-frame ones, with some missing. The sample yields approximately 2.4 million clones, almost 96% seen once. Sequencing was done on a sample of naive CD4+ T cells sorted from blood. Subset noted: CD45RA+ positively selected. The receptors shown here come from a man younger than 30 in good health.

This rearrangement joins TRBV30 to TRBJ1-6; 7 nucleotides agree with TRBD1. Germline V gene lookup returns CDR1 GTSNPN and CDR2 SVGIG (reference sequence). The CDR3 is made up of 14 amino acids. V was pared by 1 base and J by 5 bases, with 2 bases of the junction left unmatched. CDR3 in DNA: TGTGCCTGGAGTGGGGACAGAGATAATTCACCCCTCCACTTT. It is translated as CAWSGDRDNSPLHF.

This clone appeared a few times. The sample carries other DNA sequences with the same CDR3. The V gene is TRBV5-1, the J gene TRBJ1-4, with a weak D call TRBD1 (5 bases). V shed 0 bases and J shed 3 bases, with 6 bases lying between them. The CDR3 runs 14 residues. Per the germline V gene, CDR1 is SGHRS and CDR2 is YFSETQ. CDR3 region: CASSLGQSNEKLFF. The CDR3 nucleotides read TGCGCCAGCAGCTTGGGACAGTCTAATGAAAAACTGTTTTTT.

V gene TRBV25-1 combines with J gene TRBJ2-5; D is unclear. This CDR3 region has 13 residues. Germline-derived CDR1 and CDR2 are MGHDK and SYGVNS. V was clipped by 4 bases and J by 1 base, with 7 bases between them. This chain's CDR3 is CASSVSGQETQYF. For the CDR3, the DNA is TGTGCCAGCAGTGTATCCGGCCAAGAGACCCAGTACTTC.

This chain links TRBV5-5 with TRBJ2-7, with TRBD2 matching over 7 bases. V lost 4 bases, J lost 6 bases, and 7 bases stayed unmatched. The CDR3 is 13 amino acids. CDR1 and CDR2 (germline): SGHKS, YYEKEE (reference sequence). Here the CDR3 reads CASSREDNGEQYF. The CDR3 nucleotides read TGTGCCAGCAGCCGGGAGGACAACGGCGAGCAGTACTTC.

Remarks on this clone: The junction and the germline gene differ at one end; a read error may be behind it. The chain is built from TRBV7-7 and TRBJ2-2; no firm D call. From germline, CDR1 is SSHAT and CDR2 FNYEAQ (reference sequence). There are 13 residues in the CDR3. The CDR3 spells CASSIANTGELFF. DNA for the CDR3: TGTGCTAGCAGCATCGCGAACACCGGGGAGCTGTTTTTT. Full variable domain (rest looked up from reference TRBV7-7 and TRBJ2-2): GAGVSQSPRYKVTKRGQDVTLRCDPISSHATLYWYQQALGQGPEFLTYFNYEAQPDKSGLPSDRFSAERPEGSISTLTIQRTEQRDSAMYRCASSIANTGELFFGEGSRLTVL.

Regarding this clone: Other DNA sequences in this sample translate to the same CDR3. The V and J genes are TRBV5-1 and TRBJ2-2; D is undetermined. The CDR3 totals 13 residues. Germline lookup yields CDR1 SGHRS and CDR2 YFSETQ. V was clipped by 1 base and J by 6 bases, with 7 bases between them. The CDR3: CASSLTGSGELFF. DNA for the CDR3: TGCGCCAGCAGCTTGACCGGGTCCGGGGAGCTGTTTTTT. Drawing the rest from reference TRBV5-1 and TRBJ2-2, the complete variable domain is KAGVTQTPRYLIKTRGQQVTLSCSPISGHRSVSWYQQTPGQGLQFLFEYFSETQRNKGNFPGRFSGRQFSNSRSEMNVSTLELGDSALYLCASSLTGSGELFFGEGSRLTVL.

V usage is TRBV9 and J usage is TRBJ2-1, with 7 bases identical to TRBD1. The CDR3 extends over 14 amino acids. The V and J ends lost 8 bases and 5 bases, in that order; junction bases with no gene match: 10. From germline, CDR1 is SGDLS and CDR2 YYNGEE. In nucleotides, the CDR3 is TGTGCCAGTCTTCTAGGACAGGTGAACAATGAGCAGTTCTTC. It is translated as CASLLGQVNNEQFF.

V usage is TRBV10-2 and J usage is TRBJ1-1; a possible D gene is TRBD1 (5 bases). The CDR3 spans 16 residues. V shed 0 bases and J shed 1 base, with 12 bases lying between them. Germline V gene lookup returns CDR1 WSHSY and CDR2 SAAADI. DNA of the CDR3: TGCGCCAGCAGTGAGTCGAGTCGGGGCGCGAACACTGAAGCTTTCTTT. Its translation is CASSESSRGANTEAFF.

The chain uses TRBV18 and TRBJ1-2; 8 bases agree with TRBD1. Germline loops: CDR1 KGHSH, CDR2 LQKENI. The CDR3 is 15 residues long. The ends lost 6 bases at V and 4 bases at J; junction bases unmatched: 10. Written as DNA, the CDR3 is TGTGCCAGCTCGCCTCCATGGACAGGGATCTATGGCTACACCTTC. Protein: CASSPPWTGIYGYTF. Drawing the rest from reference TRBV18 and TRBJ1-2, the complete variable domain is NAGVMQNPRHLVRRRGQEARLRCSPMKGHSHVYWYRQLPEEGLKFMVYLQKENIIDESGMPKERFSAEFPKEGPSILRIQQVVRGDSAAYFCASSPPWTGIYGYTFGSGTRLTVV.

The chain joins TRBV5-4 to TRBJ2-7; 9 bases align to TRBD1. Germline V lookup: CDR1 SGHNT, CDR2 YYREEE (reference sequence). The V and J ends lost 3 bases and 6 bases, in that order; junction bases with no gene match: 7. The CDR3 is 14 amino acids. CDR3 region: CASSWGTGSGEQYF. CDR3 in DNA: TGTGCCAGCAGCTGGGGGACAGGGTCAGGCGAGCAGTACTTC.

The chain recombines TRBV7-9 with TRBJ2-3; tentatively, D is TRBD1 (5 bases). This CDR3 comprises 16 residues. V dropped 1 base and J dropped 5 bases, with 16 bases sitting between them. CDR1 is SEHNR and CDR2 is FQNEAQ in the germline V gene (reference sequence). The CDR3 bases are TGTGCCAGCAGCTTAGTCCCCGAACAGGTGATAGATACGCAGTATTTT. Translating gives CASSLVPEQVIDTQYF.

The chain is built from TRBV19 and TRBJ1-2; 7 nucleotides agree with TRBD1. V lost 7 bases and J lost 4; bases outside the gene matches: 9. This CDR3 spans 14 amino acids. CDR1 and CDR2 from the germline V gene are LNHDA and SQIVND (reference sequence). CDR3: CASTTATGAYGYTF. The CDR3 DNA is TGTGCCAGTACCACGGCTACAGGGGCCTATGGCTACACCTTC.

This chain links TRBV10-3 with TRBJ1-1, with TRBD1 identical over 8 bases. The V and J ends lost 11 bases and 3 bases, in that order; junction bases with no gene match: 8. CDR1 and CDR2 (germline): ENHRY, SYGVKD. This CDR3 has 13 residues. Here the CDR3 reads CASGQGKDTEAFF. As DNA, the CDR3 is TGTGCCTCCGGACAGGGCAAAGACACTGAAGCTTTCTTT.

This clone was observed a few times. The junction shows a germline mismatch at one end, possibly a read error. The chain recombines TRBV28 with TRBJ1-4; no clear D gene. Germline V CDR1 and CDR2: MDHEN, SYDVKM. This CDR3 spans 12 amino acids. The CDR3 bases are TGTGCCAGCAGTTTAGGCGACCAAAAGCTGTTTTTT. This sequence encodes CASSLGDQKLFF.

The V and J genes are TRBV30 and TRBJ2-1; unclear D gene. Looked up from germline, CDR1 is GTSNPN and CDR2 is SVGIG (reference sequence). This CDR3 contains 12 residues. The ends were cut back, 3 bases at V and 6 bases at J, with 9 bases in the middle. CDR3 sequence (DNA): TGTGCCTGGAGGGTGGCTGGCAATGAGCAGTTCTTC. This sequence encodes CAWRVAGNEQFF. Combining the CDR3 with reference TRBV30 and TRBJ2-1 gives the whole variable domain SQTIHQWPATLVQPVGSPLSLECTVEGTSNPNLYWYRQAAGRGLQLLFYSVGIGQISSEVPQNLSASRPQDRQFILSSKKLLLSDSGFYLCAWRVAGNEQFFGPGTRLTVL.

V and J are TRBV29-1 and TRBJ1-2; possibly TRBD1 for D (5 bases). The CDR3 has 15 amino acids. Per germline, CDR1 SQVTM and CDR2 ANQGSEA. The ends were cut back, 4 bases at V and 2 bases at J, with 17 bases in the middle. Here the CDR3 reads CSVGLGVGRNYGYTF. CDR3 DNA: TGCAGCGTTGGTTTGGGGGTGGGGAGGAACTATGGCTACACCTTC.

This chain joins TRBV4-2 and TRBJ1-1; D possibly corresponds to TRBD1 (5 bases). The CDR3 is 17 amino acids. Trimming took 8 bases from V and 0 from J, leaving 22 bases between them. The germline V gene has CDR1 LGHNA and CDR2 YNFKEQ. DNA of the CDR3: TGTGCCAGCCGATCCCGGGTAGGGGAGGGGATGAACACTGAAGCTTTCTTT. This codes for CASRSRVGEGMNTEAFF.

The CDR3 DNA reads as TGTGCCACCAGCAATGGATATGTGACTGAAGCTTTCTTT. Amino acids: CATSNGYVTEAFF. This chain connects TRBV15 to TRBJ1-1; no definite D call. The V end lost 4 bases, the J end lost 5 bases, and 11 bases lay between the germline ends. Germline loops: CDR1 LNHNV, CDR2 YYDKDF (reference sequence). CDR3 length: 13 residues. Using reference TRBV15 and TRBJ1-1 for the parts outside the CDR3, the full variable domain is DAMVIQNPRYQVTQFGKPVTLSCSQTLNHNVMYWYQQKSSQAPKLLFHYYDKDFNNEADTPDNFQSRRPNTSFCFLDIRSPGLGDTAMYLCATSNGYVTEAFFGQGTRLTVV.